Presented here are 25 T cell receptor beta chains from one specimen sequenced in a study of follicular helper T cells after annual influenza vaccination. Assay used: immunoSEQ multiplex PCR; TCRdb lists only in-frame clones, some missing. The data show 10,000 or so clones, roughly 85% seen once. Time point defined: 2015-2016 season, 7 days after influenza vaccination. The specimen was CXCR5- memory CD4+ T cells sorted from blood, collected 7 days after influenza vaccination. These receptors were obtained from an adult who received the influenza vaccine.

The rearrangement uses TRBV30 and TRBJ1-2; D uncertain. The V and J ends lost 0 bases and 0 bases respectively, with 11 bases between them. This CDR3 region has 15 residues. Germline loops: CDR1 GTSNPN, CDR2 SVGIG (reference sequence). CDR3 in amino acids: CAWSVQHLANYGYTF. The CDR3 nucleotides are TGTGCCTGGAGTGTACAACACCTAGCTAACTATGGCTACACCTTC. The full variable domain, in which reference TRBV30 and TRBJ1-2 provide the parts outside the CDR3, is SQTIHQWPATLVQPVGSPLSLECTVEGTSNPNLYWYRQAAGRGLQLLFYSVGIGQISSEVPQNLSASRPQDRQFILSSKKLLLSDSGFYLCAWSVQHLANYGYTFGSGTRLTVV.

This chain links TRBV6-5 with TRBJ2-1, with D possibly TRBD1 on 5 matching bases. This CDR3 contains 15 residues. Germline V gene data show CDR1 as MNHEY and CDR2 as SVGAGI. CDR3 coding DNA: TGTGCGACAGCGTTGGCCACCAATGAATACAATGAGCAGTTCTTC. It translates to CATALATNEYNEQFF.

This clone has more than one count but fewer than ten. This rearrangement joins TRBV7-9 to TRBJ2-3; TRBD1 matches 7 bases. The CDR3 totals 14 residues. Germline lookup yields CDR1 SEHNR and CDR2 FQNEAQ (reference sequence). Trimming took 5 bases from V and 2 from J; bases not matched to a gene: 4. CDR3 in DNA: TGTGCCAGCAGCCGCACAGGGGCCACAGATACGCAGTATTTT. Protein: CASSRTGATDTQYF. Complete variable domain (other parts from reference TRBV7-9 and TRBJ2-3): DTGVSQNPRHKITKRGQNVTFRCDPISEHNRLYWYRQTLGQGPEFLTYFQNEAQLEKSRLLSDRFSAERPKGSFSTLEIQRTEQGDSAMYLCASSRTGATDTQYFGPGTRLTVL.

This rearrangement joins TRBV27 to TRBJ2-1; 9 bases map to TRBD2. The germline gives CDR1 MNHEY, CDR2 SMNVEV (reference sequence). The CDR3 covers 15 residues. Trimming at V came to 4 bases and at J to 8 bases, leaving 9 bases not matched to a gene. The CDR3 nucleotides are TGTGCCAGCAGTTACCAGCGGGGGGTATTGGATGAGCAGTTCTTC. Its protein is CASSYQRGVLDEQFF.

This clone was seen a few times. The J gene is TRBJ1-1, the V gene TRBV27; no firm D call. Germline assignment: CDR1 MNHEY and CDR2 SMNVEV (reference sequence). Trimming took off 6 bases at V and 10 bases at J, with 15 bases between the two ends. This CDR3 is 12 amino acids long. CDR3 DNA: TGTGCCAGCAGCAACCACCTAGCCCCAGCTTTCTTT. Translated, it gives CASSNHLAPAFF.

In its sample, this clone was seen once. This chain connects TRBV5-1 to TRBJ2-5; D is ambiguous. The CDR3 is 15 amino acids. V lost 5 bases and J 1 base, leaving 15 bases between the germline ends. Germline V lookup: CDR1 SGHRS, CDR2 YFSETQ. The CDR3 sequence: CASRGPGRTQETQYF. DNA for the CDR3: TGCGCCAGCAGGGGCCCTGGACGGACCCAAGAGACCCAGTACTTC.

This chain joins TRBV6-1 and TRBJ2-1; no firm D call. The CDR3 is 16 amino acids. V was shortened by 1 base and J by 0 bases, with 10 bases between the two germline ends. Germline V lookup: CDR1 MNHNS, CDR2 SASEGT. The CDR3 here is CASSEVWVYSYNEQFF. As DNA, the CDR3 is TGTGCCAGCAGTGAAGTATGGGTTTACTCCTACAATGAGCAGTTCTTC.

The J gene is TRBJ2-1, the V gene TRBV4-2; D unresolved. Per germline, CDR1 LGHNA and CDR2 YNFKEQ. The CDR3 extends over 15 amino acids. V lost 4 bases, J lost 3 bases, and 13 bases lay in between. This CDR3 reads CASSLGLPVYNEQFF. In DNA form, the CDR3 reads TGTGCCAGCAGCCTCGGTCTCCCCGTCTACAATGAGCAGTTCTTC.

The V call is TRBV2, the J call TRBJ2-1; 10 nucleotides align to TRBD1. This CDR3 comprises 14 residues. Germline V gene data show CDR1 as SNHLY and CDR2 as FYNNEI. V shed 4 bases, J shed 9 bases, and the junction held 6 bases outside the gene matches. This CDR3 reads CASSGGTGEGEQFF. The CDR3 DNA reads TGTGCCAGCAGTGGGGGGACAGGGGAAGGTGAGCAGTTCTTC.

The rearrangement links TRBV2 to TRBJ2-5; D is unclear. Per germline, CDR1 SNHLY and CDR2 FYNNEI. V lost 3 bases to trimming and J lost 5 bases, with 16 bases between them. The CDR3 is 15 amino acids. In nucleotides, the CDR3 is TGTGCCAGCAGTGAGGGTGGTAGACCCCCCGAGACCCAGTACTTC. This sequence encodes CASSEGGRPPETQYF. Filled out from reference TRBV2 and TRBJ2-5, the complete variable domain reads EPEVTQTPSHQVTQMGQEVILRCVPISNHLYFYWYRQILGQKVEFLVSFYNNEISEKSEIFDDQFSVERPDGSNFTLKIRSTKLEDSAMYFCASSEGGRPPETQYFGPGTRLLVL.

The CDR3 spells CASSLARIYEQYF. CDR3 bases: TGTGCCAGCAGCTTGGCCAGGATCTACGAGCAGTACTTC. The V gene is TRBV5-6, the J gene TRBJ2-7; D ambiguous. Looked up from germline, CDR1 is SGHDT and CDR2 is YYEEEE. CDR3 size: 13 residues. The V end lost 0 bases, the J end lost 3 bases, and 7 bases lay between the germline ends.

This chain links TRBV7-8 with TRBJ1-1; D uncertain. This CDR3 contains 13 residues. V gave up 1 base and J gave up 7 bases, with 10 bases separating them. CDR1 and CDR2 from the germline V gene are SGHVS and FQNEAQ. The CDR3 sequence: CASSLVSGVEAFF. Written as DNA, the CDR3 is TGTGCCAGCAGCTTAGTATCCGGGGTTGAAGCTTTCTTT.

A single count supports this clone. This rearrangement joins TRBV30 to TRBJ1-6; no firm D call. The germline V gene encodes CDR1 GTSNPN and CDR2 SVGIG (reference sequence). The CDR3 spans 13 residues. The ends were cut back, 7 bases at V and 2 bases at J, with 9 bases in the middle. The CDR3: CAYAFTYNSPLHF. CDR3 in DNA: TGTGCCTACGCCTTCACCTATAATTCACCCCTCCACTTT.

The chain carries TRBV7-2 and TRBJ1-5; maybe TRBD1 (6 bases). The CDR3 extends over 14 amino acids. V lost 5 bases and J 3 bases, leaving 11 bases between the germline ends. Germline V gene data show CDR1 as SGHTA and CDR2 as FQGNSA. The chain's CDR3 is CASSHQGPNQPQHF. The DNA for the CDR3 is TGTGCCAGCAGCCATCAGGGGCCCAATCAGCCCCAGCATTTT.

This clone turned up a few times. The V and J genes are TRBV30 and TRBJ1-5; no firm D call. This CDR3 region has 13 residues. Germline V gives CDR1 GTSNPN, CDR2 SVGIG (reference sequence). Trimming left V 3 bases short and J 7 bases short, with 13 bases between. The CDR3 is CAWSSEGRQPQHF. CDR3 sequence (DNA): TGTGCCTGGAGCTCGGAGGGAAGGCAGCCCCAGCATTTT.

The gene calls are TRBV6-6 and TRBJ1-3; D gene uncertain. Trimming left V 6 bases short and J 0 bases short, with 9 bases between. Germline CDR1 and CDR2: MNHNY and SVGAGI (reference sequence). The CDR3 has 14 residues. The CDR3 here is CASRPGSSGNTIYF. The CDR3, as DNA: TGTGCCAGCAGGCCGGGCAGCTCTGGAAACACCATATATTTT.

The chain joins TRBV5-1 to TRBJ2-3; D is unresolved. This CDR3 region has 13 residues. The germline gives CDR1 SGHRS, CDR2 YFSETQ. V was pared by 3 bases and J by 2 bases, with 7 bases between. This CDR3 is CASSSGYTDTQYF. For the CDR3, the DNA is TGCGCCAGCAGCTCAGGATACACAGATACGCAGTATTTT.

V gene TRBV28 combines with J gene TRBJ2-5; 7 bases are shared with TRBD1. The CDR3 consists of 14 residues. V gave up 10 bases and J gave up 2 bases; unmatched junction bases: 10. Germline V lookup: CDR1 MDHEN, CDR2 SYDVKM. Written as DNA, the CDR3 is TGTGCCACCAGCAGGGGGTTTAAACAAGAGACCCAGTACTTC. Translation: CATSRGFKQETQYF. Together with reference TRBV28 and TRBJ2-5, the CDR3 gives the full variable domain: DVKVTQSSRYLVKRTGEKVFLECVQDMDHENMFWYRQDPGLGLRLIYFSYDVKMKEKGDIPEGYSVSREKKERFSLILESASTNQTSMYLCATSRGFKQETQYFGPGTRLLVL.

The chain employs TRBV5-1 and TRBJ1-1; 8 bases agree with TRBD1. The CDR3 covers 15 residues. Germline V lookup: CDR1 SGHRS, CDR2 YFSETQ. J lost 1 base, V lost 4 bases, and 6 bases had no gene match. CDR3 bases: TGCGCCAGCAGCCACTCCGGGACAGGGAACACTGAAGCTTTCTTT. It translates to CASSHSGTGNTEAFF.

CDR3 sequence (DNA): TGTGCCAGCAGCGACCTAGGGTCCTACAATGAGCAGTTCTTC. Translating gives CASSDLGSYNEQFF. The chain employs TRBV14 and TRBJ2-1; D is unresolved. Germline V gives CDR1 SGHDN, CDR2 FVKESK. The V end was cut by 5 bases, the J end by 1 base, with 9 bases between. The CDR3 runs 14 residues.

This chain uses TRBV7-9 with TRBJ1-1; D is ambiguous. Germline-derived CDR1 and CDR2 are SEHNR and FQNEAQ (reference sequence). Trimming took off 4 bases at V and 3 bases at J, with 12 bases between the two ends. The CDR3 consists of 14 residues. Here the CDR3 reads CASSYPSKDTEAFF. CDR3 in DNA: TGTGCCAGCAGCTACCCGTCCAAAGACACTGAAGCTTTCTTT.

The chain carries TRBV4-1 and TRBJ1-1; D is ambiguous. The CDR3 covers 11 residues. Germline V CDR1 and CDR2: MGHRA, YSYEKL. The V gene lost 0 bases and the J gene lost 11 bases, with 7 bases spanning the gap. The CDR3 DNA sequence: TGCGCCAGCAGCCAAGATAGCAAGGCTTTCTTT. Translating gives CASSQDSKAFF.

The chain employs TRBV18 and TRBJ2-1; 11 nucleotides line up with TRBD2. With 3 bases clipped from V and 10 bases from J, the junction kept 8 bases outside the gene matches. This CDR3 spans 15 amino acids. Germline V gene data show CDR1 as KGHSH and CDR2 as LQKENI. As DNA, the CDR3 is TGTGCCAGCTCACCCGGGACTAGCGGAGCTTCCGAGCAGTTCTTC. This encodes CASSPGTSGASEQFF.

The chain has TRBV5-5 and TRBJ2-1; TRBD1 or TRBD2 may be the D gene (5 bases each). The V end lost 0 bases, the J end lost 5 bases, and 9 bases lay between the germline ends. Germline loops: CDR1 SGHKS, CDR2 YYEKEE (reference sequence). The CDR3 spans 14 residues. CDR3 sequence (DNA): TGTGCCAGCAGCTTGGGAGGGGATAACAATGAGCAGTTCTTC. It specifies CASSLGGDNNEQFF.

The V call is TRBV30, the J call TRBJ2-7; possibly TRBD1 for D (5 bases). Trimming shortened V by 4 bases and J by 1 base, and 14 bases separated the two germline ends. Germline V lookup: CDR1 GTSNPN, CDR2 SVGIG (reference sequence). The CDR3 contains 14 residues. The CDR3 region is CAWTQGAASYEQYF. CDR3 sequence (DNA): TGTGCCTGGACTCAAGGGGCAGCATCCTACGAGCAGTACTTC.